This TCR beta chain was obtained from a study of response to subunit inactivated influenza vaccine. TCRdb fed the RT-PCR reads into MiXCR, producing one record per CDR3 protein. The table records 500,000 or so distinct CDR3 sequences, 9.5% to 12% of them present only once. Germline V CDR1 and CDR2: SGHRS, YFSETQ. With 3 bases clipped from V and 0 bases from J, the junction kept 1 base outside the gene matches. The CDR3 is 15 residues long. This specimen was PBMCs from blood, taken 45 days after vaccination. This sequence originates from a man in his forties or fifties who received an inactivated influenza vaccine. V gene TRBV5-1 combines with J gene TRBJ2-2; 8 bases fit TRBD1. As DNA, the CDR3 is TGCGCCAGCAGCTGGGACAGGCCGAACACCGGGGAGCTGTTTTTT. Translation gives CASSWDRPNTGELFF.